What follows are 22 T cell receptor beta chains derived from one specimen sequenced in a study of CD8+CD57+ T cells in acquired aplastic anemia. Genomic DNA was employed as the template in profiling TCR beta VDJ and CDR3. TCRdb reanalysed the reads using MiXCR and keeps one entry per CDR3 protein. The profile covers around 200,000 distinct CDR3 sequences, with 61% appearing a single time and about 31% taken by the ten largest. Sequencing was carried out using sorted CD4+, CD8+, or CD8+CD57+ T cells (not recorded which) from PBMCs. These receptors all stem from a human donor in good health.

This clonotype came up many times. This chain uses TRBV20-1 with TRBJ2-2, with TRBD2 identical over 9 bases. Germline V gene sequence: CDR1 DFQATT, CDR2 SNEGSKA (reference sequence). Unmatched junction bases numbered 24, after V lost 6 bases and J lost 1 base. There are 21 residues in the CDR3. In DNA form, the CDR3 reads TGCAGTGCCGGTGGGGCCACCGGGACTAGCAGAGAAAACTGGAACACCGGGGAGCTGTTTTTT. Amino acid sequence: CSAGGATGTSRENWNTGELFF.

The gene calls are TRBV19 and TRBJ1-4; D is perhaps TRBD1 (5 bases). This CDR3 has 14 amino acids. Trimming removed 4 bases at V and 4 bases at J, with 10 bases between. Germline assignment: CDR1 LNHDA and CDR2 SQIVND (reference sequence). The CDR3 nucleotides are TGTGCCAGTAGTACGGTGGGGGGTAATGAAAAACTGTTTTTT. Translation gives CASSTVGGNEKLFF.

This clonotype was seen ten or more times. The V call is TRBV6-5, the J call TRBJ2-5, with TRBD2 identical over 7 bases. Germline lookup yields CDR1 MNHEY and CDR2 SVGAGI. V was pared by 6 bases and J by 4 bases, with 14 bases of the junction left unmatched. There are 16 residues in the CDR3. The CDR3 nucleotides are TGTGCCAGCAGGCCCATTGTCGTCTGGGGGGGAGAGACCCAGTACTTC. Its protein is CASRPIVVWGGETQYF.

This clonotype appeared many times. V gene TRBV5-6 combines with J gene TRBJ2-7; D not resolved. With 4 bases removed from V and 3 bases from J, the gap between germline ends came to 8 bases. Per germline, CDR1 SGHDT and CDR2 YYEEEE. This CDR3 spans 12 amino acids. Here the CDR3 DNA reads TGTGCCAGCAGCGGACGGCACTACGAGCAGTACTTC. Protein sequence: CASSGRHYEQYF.

The chain recombines TRBV15 with TRBJ1-1; the D gene is possibly TRBD1 (6 bases). Looked up from germline, CDR1 is LNHNV and CDR2 is YYDKDF (reference sequence). This CDR3 has 15 residues. The V and J ends lost 10 bases and 4 bases respectively, with 22 bases between them. The CDR3 sequence is CASTLFQIGGTEAFF. The CDR3 nucleotides are TGTGCCAGCACCTTATTCCAAATAGGGGGCACTGAAGCTTTCTTT.

The J gene is TRBJ1-5, the V gene TRBV7-9; D is unclear. The CDR3 has 13 residues. V shed 3 bases and J shed 3 bases, with 6 bases lying between them. Looked up from germline, CDR1 is SEHNR and CDR2 is FQNEAQ (reference sequence). The CDR3 region has the DNA TGTGCCAGCAGCTTTGGCGTCAATCAGCCCCAGCATTTT. It specifies CASSFGVNQPQHF.

This chain joins TRBV5-1 and TRBJ1-1, with TRBD1 matching 7 bases. Per the germline V gene, CDR1 is SGHRS and CDR2 is YFSETQ. Unmatched junction bases numbered 4, after V lost 4 bases and J lost 1 base. The CDR3 is 14 residues long. In DNA form, the CDR3 reads TGCGCCAGCAGCGCGGGACAGTGGAACACTGAAGCTTTCTTT. Its protein product is CASSAGQWNTEAFF.

This chain connects TRBV18 to TRBJ1-1; D is perhaps TRBD1 (5 bases). The V end lost 2 bases, the J end lost 3 bases, and 7 bases lay between the germline ends. Germline V CDR1 and CDR2: KGHSH, LQKENI. This CDR3 has 13 residues. The CDR3 DNA reads TGTGCCAGCTCACCAGTGGGGGACACTGAAGCTTTCTTT. It encodes CASSPVGDTEAFF.

The chain recombines TRBV7-6 with TRBJ2-7; the D gene is possibly TRBD2 (5 bases). Trimming stripped 0 bases from V and 2 bases from J, with 8 bases between. The germline CDR1 and CDR2 sequences are SGHVS and FNYEAQ. The CDR3 extends over 14 amino acids. The chain's CDR3 is CASSLAGVTYEQYF. The CDR3 region has the DNA TGTGCCAGCAGCTTAGCCGGGGTTACCTACGAGCAGTACTTC. The whole variable domain, filled in from reference TRBV7-6 and TRBJ2-7, reads GAGVSQSPRYKVTKRGQDVALRCDPISGHVSLYWYRQALGQGPEFLTYFNYEAQQDKSGLPNDRFSAERPEGSISTLTIQRTEQRDSAMYRCASSLAGVTYEQYFGPGTRLTVT.

This clonotype was seen just once. One end of the junction is discordant with germline, which a read error may explain. This chain connects TRBV6-5 to TRBJ2-7, with 12 bases lining up with TRBD2. The CDR3 has 14 residues. CDR1 and CDR2 from the germline V gene are MNHEY and SVGAGI. Written as DNA, the CDR3 is TGTGCTAGCAGCCAGACTAGCGGGGGCTACGAGCAGTACTTC. Translation: CASSQTSGGYEQYF.

This clonotype has just a few counts. This chain links TRBV27 with TRBJ1-2; D is undetermined. The CDR3 is made up of 13 amino acids. Trimming shortened V by 0 bases and J by 6 bases, and 8 bases separated the two germline ends. Germline V gene sequence: CDR1 MNHEY, CDR2 SMNVEV (reference sequence). The CDR3 here is CASSLSMGNGYTF. The CDR3 DNA reads TGTGCCAGCAGTTTATCGATGGGGAATGGCTACACCTTC.

Notes on this clonotype: A read error may account for a junction end that differs from germline. The chain uses TRBV7-7 and TRBJ2-7, with D unclear. Germline CDR1 and CDR2: SSHAT and FNYEAQ (reference sequence). This CDR3 comprises 14 residues. The chain's CDR3 is CASSPHSGTYEQYF. CDR3 coding DNA: TGTGCTAGCAGCCCCCACAGTGGGACCTACGAGCAGTACTTC.

This clonotype was recorded many times. The chain combines TRBV6-5 with TRBJ1-2; D uncertain. The germline CDR1 and CDR2 sequences are MNHEY and SVGAGI. With 6 bases removed from V and 3 bases from J, the gap between germline ends came to 11 bases. The CDR3 totals 13 residues. This CDR3 reads CASSLGADYGYTF. The DNA of the CDR3 is TGTGCCAGCAGCCTGGGAGCGGACTATGGCTACACCTTC.

The CDR3 here is CASSQSTGTGYEQYF. In nucleotides, the CDR3 is TGCGCCAGCAGCCAGTCTACCGGGACAGGGTACGAGCAGTACTTC. The chain uses TRBV10-2 and TRBJ2-7, with 9 bases identical to TRBD1. In germline, CDR1 is WSHSY, CDR2 SAAADI. V was pared by 6 bases and J by 4 bases, with 10 bases of the junction left unmatched. CDR3 length: 15 amino acids.

Only a few counts were recorded for this clonotype. The rearrangement uses TRBV19 and TRBJ1-1; weak D call: TRBD1 (6 bases). This CDR3 contains 14 residues. The V gene's germline CDR1 is LNHDA and CDR2 SQIVND (reference sequence). The V end lost 0 bases, the J end lost 4 bases, and 9 bases lay between the germline ends. This CDR3 is CASSIDKGGTEAFF. CDR3 DNA: TGTGCCAGTAGTATAGATAAGGGGGGCACTGAAGCTTTCTTT. The variable domain in full, with the rest retrieved from reference TRBV19 and TRBJ1-1, is DGGITQSPKYLFRKEGQNVTLSCEQNLNHDAMYWYRQDPGQGLRLIYYSQIVNDFQKGDIAEGYSVSREKKESFPLTVTSAQKNPTAFYLCASSIDKGGTEAFFGQGTRLTVV.

This clonotype was recorded only once. The chain carries TRBV5-1 and TRBJ2-5, with 9 positions matching TRBD1. V shed 3 bases and J 5 bases; nucleotides not matched to a gene: 5. The germline gives CDR1 SGHRS, CDR2 YFSETQ. CDR3 length equals 14 residues. The CDR3 region has the DNA TGCGCCAGCAGCTCTCAAGGACAGGGGGAGACCCAGTACTTC. This sequence encodes CASSSQGQGETQYF.

V is TRBV20-1 and J is TRBJ1-4, with TRBD1 identical over 7 bases. This CDR3 contains 15 residues. V gave up 6 bases and J gave up 4 bases; unmatched junction bases: 11. Germline V lookup: CDR1 DFQATT, CDR2 SNEGSKA (reference sequence). CDR3 residues: CSAPGGGDSNEKLFF. For the CDR3, the DNA is TGCAGTGCCCCTGGGGGGGGGGACAGTAATGAAAAACTGTTTTTT.

The chain couples TRBV9 to TRBJ1-1, with TRBD1 matching 11 bases. The length of the CDR3 is 15 residues. The J segment lost 2 bases and the V segment lost 2 bases, leaving 2 bases of the junction unmatched. Germline V gene sequence: CDR1 SGDLS, CDR2 YYNGEE. CDR3 DNA: TGTGCCAGCAGCGTGGACAGGGGGCTAAACACTGAAGCTTTCTTT. Translating gives CASSVDRGLNTEAFF.

This sequence joins TRBV24-1 and TRBJ2-1; TRBD1 agrees at 8 bases. This CDR3 region has 15 residues. Germline V gives CDR1 KGHDR, CDR2 SFDVKD. V lost 3 bases, J lost 7 bases, and 7 bases stayed unmatched. The CDR3 DNA follows: TGTGCCACCAGTGATCGGGCAGGGGGCCTGAATGAGCAGTTCTTC. Amino acids: CATSDRAGGLNEQFF.

The chain joins TRBV15 to TRBJ2-1; 14 nucleotides line up with TRBD2. CDR3 length equals 19 residues. The V segment lost 1 base and the J segment 0 bases; nucleotides outside the gene matches: 5. Germline CDR1 LNHNV, CDR2 YYDKDF (reference sequence). CDR3 sequence: CATSRGGTSGGPSYNEQFF. The CDR3 DNA reads as TGTGCCACCAGCAGAGGTGGGACTAGCGGGGGCCCCTCCTACAATGAGCAGTTCTTC. Based on the CDR3 plus reference TRBV15 and TRBJ2-1, the full variable domain is DAMVIQNPRYQVTQFGKPVTLSCSQTLNHNVMYWYQQKSSQAPKLLFHYYDKDFNNEADTPDNFQSRRPNTSFCFLDIRSPGLGDTAMYLCATSRGGTSGGPSYNEQFFGPGTRLTVL.

V and J are TRBV9 and TRBJ1-2, with D possibly TRBD1 on 6 matching bases. Trimming shortened V by 2 bases and J by 7 bases, and 15 bases separated the two germline ends. The CDR3 is 14 residues long. Germline loops: CDR1 SGDLS, CDR2 YYNGEE. For the CDR3, the DNA is TGTGCCAGCAGCGTCCTGGGGGGGGCGAGTGGCTACACCTTC. It yields the protein CASSVLGGASGYTF. The whole variable domain, remainder taken from reference TRBV9 and TRBJ1-2, is DSGVTQTPKHLITATGQRVTLRCSPRSGDLSVYWYQQSLDQGLQFLIQYYNGEERAKGNILERFSAQQFPDLHSELNLSSLELGDSALYFCASSVLGGASGYTFGSGTRLTVV.

At least ten counts were recorded for this clonotype. This sequence joins TRBV10-2 and TRBJ2-7; perhaps TRBD1 as D (6 bases). Trimming cost V 4 bases and J 1 base, with 8 bases left between them. The CDR3 contains 13 residues. CDR1 WSHSY and CDR2 SAAADI come from the germline V gene. This chain's CDR3 is CASSGGGSYEQYF. The DNA of the CDR3 is TGCGCCAGCAGTGGAGGGGGTTCCTACGAGCAGTACTTC.